This entry is about one T cell receptor (beta chain). TCRdb used MiXCR to reprocess the 5' RACE reads, holding one entry per CDR3 protein. This table has a few hundred thousand distinct CDR3 sequences, roughly 14% appearing once. The data stem from a study of T-cell memory formation after mild COVID-19. The CDR3 totals 16 residues. The trim removed 3 bases at V and 5 bases at J, leaving 8 bases unmatched. The V gene's germline CDR1 is SNHLY and CDR2 FYNNEI. The genes are TRBV2 and TRBJ2-2, with 8 positions matching TRBD2. Material: PBMCs or a T cell subset sorted from them (not recorded which). The sequence was obtained from a man younger than 35 who had mild COVID-19 (a few samples of this study predate the infection). Cell type and time point are not known. CDR3 bases: TGTGCCAGCAGTGAGAGTCTAGCGGGTAGAACCGGGGAGCTGTTTTTT. This gives the protein CASSESLAGRTGELFF.